This TCR beta chain was observed in a study of vaccination effects on CD4 cells after COVID-19. Study-wide background: Antigen-specific CD4+ T cells expanded by the ViraFEST assay with viral peptide pools were then sequenced. The culture medium for a few million PBMC per well included roughly 10 IU/ml IL-2 and roughly 10 ug/ml peptides.

CD4+ T cells were isolated after 10 days of culture. A PCR test confirmed that the person had SARS-CoV-2 infection between March and December 2020. Participants were vaccinated with two doses of either the BNT162b2 or mRNA-1273 vaccine. At days 3 and 7, half of the medium was exchanged for IL-2 medium. The count of this clone is one. Its antigen is unknown. Clones were sequenced by immunoSEQ multiplex PCR, and TCRdb holds only the in-frame ones, with some missing. This sample yields tens of thousands of clones, of which 65% to 80% are seen a single time; 4.5% to 5.5% belongs to the top ten. This CDR3 spans 13 amino acids. Trimming pared 4 bases from V and 6 bases from J, leaving 11 bases between. In germline, CDR1 is SGHRS, CDR2 YFSETQ.

The chain links TRBV5-1 to TRBJ2-1, with D hard to call. This receptor was identified in a human donor who had a prior SARS-CoV-2 infection. Sequencing used CD4+ T cells from PBMCs cultured without peptide, obtained after COVID-19 vaccination. DNA of the CDR3: TGCGCCAGCAGCGTCGTAAGGTCCAATGAGCAGTTCTTC. Residues: CASSVVRSNEQFF.